The present TCR beta chain was sequenced within a study of blood T cell repertoires in COVID-19. Study-level information: Samples representing acute and convalescent COVID-19 were sourced from the United States, Italy and Spain.

Generated by immunoSEQ multiplex PCR, the TCRdb table keeps only in-frame clones and is missing some. The top ten clones hold approximately 16% of a sample with some 28,000 clones, approximately 88% of them seen once. This CDR3 is 12 amino acids long. Trimming removed 1 base from V and 9 bases from J, with 10 bases in between. CDR1 SGHVS and CDR2 FQNEAQ come from the germline V gene. This receptor was obtained from a human donor in a cohort sampled during active COVID-19. Material for sequencing was peripheral blood. V is TRBV7-8 and J is TRBJ2-7; weak D call: TRBD1 (6 bases). The CDR3 nucleotides read TGTGCCAGCAGCTTAGACCAGGACAGGCAGTACTTC. Encoded protein: CASSLDQDRQYF.